This T cell receptor (beta chain) was sequenced for a study of breast tumors, draining lymph nodes, adjacent tissues. Germline CDR1 SGHRS, CDR2 YFSETQ. After removal of 0 bases from V and 4 bases from J, the junction contained 1 base not matched to a gene. The CDR3 is 14 residues long. This clonotype has a count of ten or more. Its antigen is unknown. Study-level points and caveats: Luminal-like breast cancer showed significantly higher tumor–nontumor repertoire similarity than basal-like. Tumor T cell lymph node origin was a supported hypothesis, not proven. Findings are consistent with lymph node origin and intratumoral expansion of most tumor T cells. Tumor TCR diversity was below lymph nodes but above nontumor tissue.

TCRdb ran MiXCR on the multiplex PCR reads and lists one entry per CDR3 protein. The sample consists of tens of thousands of distinct CDR3 sequences, 23% of them appearing once. Sequenced input: breast tumor tissue. The sequence came from a female donor with breast cancer. Some clones in this sample may be carry-over from other donors' samples. The chain joins TRBV5-1 to TRBJ1-5, with 7 bases aligning to TRBD1. The CDR3 is CASSLETGNQPQHF. Written as DNA, the CDR3 is TGCGCCAGCAGCTTGGAGACAGGGAATCAGCCCCAGCATTTT.